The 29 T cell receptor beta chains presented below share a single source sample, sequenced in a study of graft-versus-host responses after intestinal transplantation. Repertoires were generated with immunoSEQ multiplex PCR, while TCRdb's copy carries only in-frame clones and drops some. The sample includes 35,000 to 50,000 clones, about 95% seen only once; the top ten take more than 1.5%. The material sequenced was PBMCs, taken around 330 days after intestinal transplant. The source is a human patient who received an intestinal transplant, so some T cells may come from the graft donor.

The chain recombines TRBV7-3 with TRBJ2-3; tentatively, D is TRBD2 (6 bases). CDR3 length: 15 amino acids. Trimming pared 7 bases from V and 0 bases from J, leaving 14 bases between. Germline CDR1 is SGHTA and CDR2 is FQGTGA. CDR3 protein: CASTQFSGSTDTQYF. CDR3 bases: TGTGCCAGCACCCAATTTAGCGGAAGCACAGATACGCAGTATTTT.

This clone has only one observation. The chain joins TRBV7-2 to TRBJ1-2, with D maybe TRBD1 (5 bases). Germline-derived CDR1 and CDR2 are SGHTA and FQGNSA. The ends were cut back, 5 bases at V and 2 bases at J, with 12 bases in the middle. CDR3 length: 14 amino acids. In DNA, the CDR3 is TGTGCCAGCAGCCCCCCGGGGGGGAACTATGGCTACACCTTC. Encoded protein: CASSPPGGNYGYTF. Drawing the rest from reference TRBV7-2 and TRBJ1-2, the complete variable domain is GAGVSQSPSNKVTEKGKDVELRCDPISGHTALYWYRQSLGQGLEFLIYFQGNSAPDKSGLPSDRFSAERTGGSVSTLTIQRTQQEDSAVYLCASSPPGGNYGYTFGSGTRLTVV.

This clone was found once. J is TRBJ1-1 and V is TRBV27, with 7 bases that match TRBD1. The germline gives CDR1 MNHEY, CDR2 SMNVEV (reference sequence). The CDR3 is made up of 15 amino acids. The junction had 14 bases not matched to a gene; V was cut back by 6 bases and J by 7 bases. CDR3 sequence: CASSLYPTGAGEAFF. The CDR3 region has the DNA TGTGCCAGCAGCCTCTACCCAACAGGGGCGGGTGAAGCTTTCTTT.

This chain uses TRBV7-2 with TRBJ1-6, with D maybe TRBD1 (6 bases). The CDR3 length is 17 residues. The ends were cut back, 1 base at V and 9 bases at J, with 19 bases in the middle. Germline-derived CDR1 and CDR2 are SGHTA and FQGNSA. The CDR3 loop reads CASSLGRNTGPGSPLHF. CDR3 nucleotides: TGTGCCAGCAGCTTAGGGAGGAACACAGGGCCTGGTTCACCCCTCCACTTT.

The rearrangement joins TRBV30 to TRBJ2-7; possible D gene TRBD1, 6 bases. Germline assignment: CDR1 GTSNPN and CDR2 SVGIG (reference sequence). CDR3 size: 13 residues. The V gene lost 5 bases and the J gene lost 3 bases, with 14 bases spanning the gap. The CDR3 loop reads CAWRQQQGYEQYF. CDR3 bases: TGTGCCTGGCGCCAACAACAGGGCTACGAGCAGTACTTC.

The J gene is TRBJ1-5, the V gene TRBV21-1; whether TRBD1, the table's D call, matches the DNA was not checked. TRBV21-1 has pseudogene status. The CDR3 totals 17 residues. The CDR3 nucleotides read TGTGCCAGCAGCAAAATCCTTCTCGACAGGGGGCACCAGCCCCAGCATTTT. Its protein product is CASSKILLDRGHQPQHF.

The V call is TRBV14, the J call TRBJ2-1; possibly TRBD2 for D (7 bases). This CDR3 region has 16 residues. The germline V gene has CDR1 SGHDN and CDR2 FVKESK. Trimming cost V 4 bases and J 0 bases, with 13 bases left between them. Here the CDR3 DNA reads TGTGCCAGCAGCCCAACAGGGAGGGCCTCCTACAATGAGCAGTTCTTC. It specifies CASSPTGRASYNEQFF.

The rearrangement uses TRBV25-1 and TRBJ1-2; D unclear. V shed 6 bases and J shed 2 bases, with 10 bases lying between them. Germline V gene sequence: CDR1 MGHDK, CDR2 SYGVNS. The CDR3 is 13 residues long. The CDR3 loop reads CASSERRNYGYTF. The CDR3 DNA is TGTGCCAGCAGCGAACGACGGAACTATGGCTACACCTTC.

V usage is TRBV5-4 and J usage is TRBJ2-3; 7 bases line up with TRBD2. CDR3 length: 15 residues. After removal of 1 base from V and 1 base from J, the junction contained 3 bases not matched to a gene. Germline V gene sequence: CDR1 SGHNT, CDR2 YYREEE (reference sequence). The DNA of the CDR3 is TGTGCCAGCAGCTTGTATGGGGGGGGCACAGATACGCAGTATTTT. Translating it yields CASSLYGGGTDTQYF.

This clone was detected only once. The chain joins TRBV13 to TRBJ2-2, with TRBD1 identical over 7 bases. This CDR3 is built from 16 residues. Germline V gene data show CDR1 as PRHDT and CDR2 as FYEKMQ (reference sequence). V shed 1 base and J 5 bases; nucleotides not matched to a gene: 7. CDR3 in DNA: TGTGCCAGCAGCTTAGAAGGGACAGTGGGAACCGGGGAGCTGTTTTTT. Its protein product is CASSLEGTVGTGELFF.

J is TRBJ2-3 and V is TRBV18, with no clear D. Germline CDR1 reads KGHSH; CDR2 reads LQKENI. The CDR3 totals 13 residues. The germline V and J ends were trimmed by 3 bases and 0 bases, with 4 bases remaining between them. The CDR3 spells CASSPGSTDTQYF. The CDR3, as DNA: TGTGCCAGCTCACCGGGGAGCACAGATACGCAGTATTTT.

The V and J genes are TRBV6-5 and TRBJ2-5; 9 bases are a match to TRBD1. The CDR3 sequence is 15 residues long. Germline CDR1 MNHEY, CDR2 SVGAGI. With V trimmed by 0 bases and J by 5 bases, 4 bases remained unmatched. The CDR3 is CASSYSGQGGETQYF. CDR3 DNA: TGTGCCAGCAGTTACTCGGGACAGGGCGGGGAGACCCAGTACTTC.

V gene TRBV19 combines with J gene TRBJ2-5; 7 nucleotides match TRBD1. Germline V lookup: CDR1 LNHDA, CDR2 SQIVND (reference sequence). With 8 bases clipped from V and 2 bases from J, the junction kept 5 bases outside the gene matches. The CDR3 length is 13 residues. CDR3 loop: CASGPDRQETQYF. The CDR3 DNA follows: TGTGCCAGTGGCCCGGACAGGCAAGAGACCCAGTACTTC.

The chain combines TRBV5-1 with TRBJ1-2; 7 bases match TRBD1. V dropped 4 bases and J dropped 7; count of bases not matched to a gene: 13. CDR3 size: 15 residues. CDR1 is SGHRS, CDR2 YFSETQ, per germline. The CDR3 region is CASSLTGVGGSGYTF. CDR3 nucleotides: TGCGCCAGCAGCCTAACAGGGGTTGGAGGCAGTGGCTACACCTTC.

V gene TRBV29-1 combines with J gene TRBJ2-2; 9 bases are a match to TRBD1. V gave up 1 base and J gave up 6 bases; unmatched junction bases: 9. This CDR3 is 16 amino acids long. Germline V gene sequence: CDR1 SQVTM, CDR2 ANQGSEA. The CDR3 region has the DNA TGCAGCGTTGAAGCCGGCGACAGGGGGGTGTCCGGGGAGCTGTTTTTT. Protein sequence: CSVEAGDRGVSGELFF.

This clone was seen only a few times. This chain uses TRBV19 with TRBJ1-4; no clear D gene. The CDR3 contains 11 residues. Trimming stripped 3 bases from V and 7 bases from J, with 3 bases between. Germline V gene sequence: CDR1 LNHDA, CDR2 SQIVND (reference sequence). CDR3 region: CASSMGEKLFF. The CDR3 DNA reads TGTGCCAGTAGTATGGGTGAAAAACTGTTTTTT.

CDR3 sequence (DNA): TGTGCCAGCAGCCACGGGACAGGGGACGCGAACACTGAAGCTTTCTTT. As protein: CASSHGTGDANTEAFF. The genes are TRBV5-4 and TRBJ1-1, with TRBD1 matching over 10 bases. The CDR3 runs 16 residues. The junction had 7 bases not matched to a gene; V was cut back by 4 bases and J by 1 base. CDR1 is SGHNT, CDR2 YYREEE, per germline (reference sequence).

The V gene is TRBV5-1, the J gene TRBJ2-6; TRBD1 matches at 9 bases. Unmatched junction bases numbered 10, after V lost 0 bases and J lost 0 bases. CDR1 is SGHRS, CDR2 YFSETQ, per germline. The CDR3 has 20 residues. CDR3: CASSLAFGRTGDSGANVLTF. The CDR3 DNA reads TGCGCCAGCAGCTTGGCCTTTGGGCGGACAGGGGACTCTGGGGCCAACGTCCTGACTTTC.

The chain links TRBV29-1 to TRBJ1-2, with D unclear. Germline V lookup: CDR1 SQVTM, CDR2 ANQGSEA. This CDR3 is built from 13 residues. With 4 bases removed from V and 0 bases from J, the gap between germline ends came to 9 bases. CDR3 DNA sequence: TGCAGCGTTGCGGGTAGAGCTAACTATGGCTACACCTTC. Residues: CSVAGRANYGYTF.

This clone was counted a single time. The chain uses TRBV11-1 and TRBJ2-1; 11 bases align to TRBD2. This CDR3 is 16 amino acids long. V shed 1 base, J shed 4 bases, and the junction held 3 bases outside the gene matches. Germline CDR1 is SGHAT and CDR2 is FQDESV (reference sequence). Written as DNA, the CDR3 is TGTGCCAGCAGCTTAGTGGGACTAGCGGTTTACAATGAGCAGTTCTTC. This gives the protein CASSLVGLAVYNEQFF.

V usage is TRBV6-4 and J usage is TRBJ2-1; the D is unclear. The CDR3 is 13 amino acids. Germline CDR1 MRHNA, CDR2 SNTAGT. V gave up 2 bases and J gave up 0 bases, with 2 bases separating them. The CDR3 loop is CASSDSSYNEQFF. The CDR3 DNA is TGTGCCAGCAGTGACAGCTCCTACAATGAGCAGTTCTTC.

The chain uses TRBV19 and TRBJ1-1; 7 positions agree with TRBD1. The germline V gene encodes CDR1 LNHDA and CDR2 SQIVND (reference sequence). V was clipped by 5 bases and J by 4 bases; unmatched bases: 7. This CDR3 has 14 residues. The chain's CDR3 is CASSRSRGTTEAFF. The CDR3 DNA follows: TGTGCCAGTAGTCGTTCCAGGGGGACCACTGAAGCTTTCTTT.

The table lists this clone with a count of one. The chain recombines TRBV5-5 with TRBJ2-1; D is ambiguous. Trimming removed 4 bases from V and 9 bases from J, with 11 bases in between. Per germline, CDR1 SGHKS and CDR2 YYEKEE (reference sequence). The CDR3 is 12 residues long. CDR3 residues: CASSPTWSEQFF. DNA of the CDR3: TGTGCCAGCAGCCCAACATGGAGTGAGCAGTTCTTC.

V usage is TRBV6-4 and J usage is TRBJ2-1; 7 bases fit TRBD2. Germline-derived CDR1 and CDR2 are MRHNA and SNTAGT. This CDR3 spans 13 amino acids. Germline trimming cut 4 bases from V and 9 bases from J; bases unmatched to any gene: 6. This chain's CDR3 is CASSASREGEQFF. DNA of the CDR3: TGTGCCAGCAGTGCATCCAGGGAGGGTGAGCAGTTCTTC.

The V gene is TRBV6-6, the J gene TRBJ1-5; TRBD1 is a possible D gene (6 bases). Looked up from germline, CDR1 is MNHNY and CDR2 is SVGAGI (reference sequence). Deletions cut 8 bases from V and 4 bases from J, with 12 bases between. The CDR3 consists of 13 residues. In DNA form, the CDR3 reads TGTGCCAGCGCCGGGACACAGAATCAGCCCCAGCATTTT. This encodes CASAGTQNQPQHF.

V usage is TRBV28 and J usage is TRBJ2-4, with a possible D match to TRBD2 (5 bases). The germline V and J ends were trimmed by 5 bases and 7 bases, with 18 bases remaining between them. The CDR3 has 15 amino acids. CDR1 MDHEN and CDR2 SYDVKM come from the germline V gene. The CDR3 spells CASSGLLVGGNIQYF. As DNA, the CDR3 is TGTGCCAGCAGTGGACTCCTCGTCGGTGGTAACATTCAGTACTTC.

The CDR3 sequence: CAWGLQGSYEQYF. DNA of the CDR3: TGTGCCTGGGGCCTACAGGGGTCCTACGAGCAGTACTTC. The genes are TRBV30 and TRBJ2-7; 7 bases map to TRBD1. Germline CDR1 GTSNPN, CDR2 SVGIG (reference sequence). The CDR3 spans 13 residues. Unmatched junction bases numbered 5, after V lost 5 bases and J lost 1 base. The variable domain in full, with the rest retrieved from reference TRBV30 and TRBJ2-7, is SQTIHQWPATLVQPVGSPLSLECTVEGTSNPNLYWYRQAAGRGLQLLFYSVGIGQISSEVPQNLSASRPQDRQFILSSKKLLLSDSGFYLCAWGLQGSYEQYFGPGTRLTVT.

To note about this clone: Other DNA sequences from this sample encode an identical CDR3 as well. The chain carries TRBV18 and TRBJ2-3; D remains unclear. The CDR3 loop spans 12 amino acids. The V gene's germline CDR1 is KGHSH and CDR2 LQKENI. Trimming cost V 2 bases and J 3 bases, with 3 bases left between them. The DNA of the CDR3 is TGTGCCAGCTCACCAATAACAGATACGCAGTATTTT. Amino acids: CASSPITDTQYF.

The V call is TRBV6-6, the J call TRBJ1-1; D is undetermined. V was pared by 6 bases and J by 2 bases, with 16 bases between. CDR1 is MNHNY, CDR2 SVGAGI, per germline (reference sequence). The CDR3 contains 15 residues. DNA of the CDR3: TGTGCCAGCAGCCCAAGTCTTACATCAAACACTGAAGCTTTCTTT. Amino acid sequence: CASSPSLTSNTEAFF.